The next 11 T cell receptor beta chains were all read from a single sample in a study of vaccination and CD4 T cells after COVID-19. The treatment denotes: roughly 11-day PBMC culture with coronavirus spike peptide pools or control peptides (ViraFEST assay). Scientists ran DNA taken from cultured CD4+ T cells through the Oncomine TCR Beta short-read assay for sequencing. Via MiXCR, TCRdb re-called the PCR reads, giving one row per CDR3 protein. The table shows 9,000 to 15,000 distinct CDR3 sequences, with around 80% occurring only once. No cognate antigen is known for these TCRs. The source material was CD4+ T cells from blood, cultured in vitro. These receptors were taken from a human donor who had recovered from COVID-19.

This clonotype was detected a few times. J is TRBJ1-5 and V is TRBV7-9, with D uncertain. The CDR3 length is 16 residues. V was cut by 1 base and J by 2 bases, with 12 bases left in between. Germline values: CDR1 SEHNR, CDR2 FQNEAQ (reference sequence). The CDR3 spells CASSLGSGSGNQPQHF. In DNA form, the CDR3 reads TGTGCCAGCAGCTTAGGGTCCGGGTCGGGCAATCAGCCCCAGCATTTT.

The J gene is TRBJ1-1, the V gene TRBV11-2, with D possibly matching TRBD1 (5 bases). The CDR3 has 14 residues. Germline CDR1 reads SGHAT; CDR2 reads FQNNGV. The V end was cut by 5 bases, the J end by 3 bases, with 13 bases between. The CDR3 is CASSPAGWDTEAFF. The CDR3 DNA is TGTGCCAGCAGCCCCGCAGGGTGGGACACTGAAGCTTTCTTT.

J is TRBJ1-5 and V is TRBV19, with 12 bases lining up with TRBD1. CDR3 length equals 17 residues. J was trimmed by 7 bases and V by 3 bases; bases with no gene match: 10. Germline loops: CDR1 LNHDA, CDR2 SQIVND (reference sequence). The CDR3 protein is CASSIGRDRGQGQPQHF. For the CDR3, the DNA is TGTGCCAGTAGTATCGGGCGGGACAGGGGGCAGGGGCAGCCCCAGCATTTT.

This clonotype came up once. The chain links TRBV15 to TRBJ2-5; weak D call: TRBD1 (5 bases). The V gene lost 0 bases and the J gene lost 7 bases, with 15 bases spanning the gap. CDR3 length: 15 amino acids. Germline values: CDR1 LNHNV, CDR2 YYDKDF (reference sequence). The CDR3, as DNA: TGTGCCACCAGCAGAGAGGGGCAGCCCCGGGTGACCCAGTACTTC. Translated: CATSREGQPRVTQYF.

This clonotype was observed a single time. This chain links TRBV20-1 with TRBJ2-2; D possibly corresponds to TRBD1 (7 bases). This CDR3 has 15 residues. Germline V gene sequence: CDR1 DFQATT, CDR2 SNEGSKA (reference sequence). V lost 5 bases to trimming and J lost 2 bases, with 15 bases between them. Here the CDR3 DNA reads TGCAGTGCTCAGGGGGGACGGAGAAACACCGGGGAGCTGTTTTTT. This encodes CSAQGGRRNTGELFF.

A few counts support this clonotype. The chain has TRBV15 and TRBJ1-2; D not resolved. Between the trimmed V and J ends, which lost 0 bases and 8 bases, there was a span of 10 bases. Germline loops: CDR1 LNHNV, CDR2 YYDKDF (reference sequence). This CDR3 region has 13 residues. CDR3 DNA sequence: TGTGCCACCAGCAGAGATAGGTATAGAGGCTACACCTTC. This translates into CATSRDRYRGYTF. Full variable domain (outside the CDR3, taken from reference TRBV15 and TRBJ1-2): DAMVIQNPRYQVTQFGKPVTLSCSQTLNHNVMYWYQQKSSQAPKLLFHYYDKDFNNEADTPDNFQSRRPNTSFCFLDIRSPGLGDTAMYLCATSRDRYRGYTFGSGTRLTVV.

The V call is TRBV20-1, the J call TRBJ1-5, with D unclear. The CDR3 runs to 18 residues. Trimming took off 1 base at V and 0 bases at J, with 19 bases between the two ends. Germline V gene sequence: CDR1 DFQATT, CDR2 SNEGSKA (reference sequence). In DNA form, the CDR3 reads TGCAGTGCTAGAGGGTGGGAGCTTATCGGGCATAGCAATCAGCCCCAGCATTTT. Amino acids: CSARGWELIGHSNQPQHF.

The chain carries TRBV7-2 and TRBJ1-2; 7 bases align to TRBD1. Germline CDR1 reads SGHTA; CDR2 reads FQGNSA. The CDR3 extends over 15 amino acids. After removal of 5 bases from V and 5 bases from J, the junction contained 11 bases not matched to a gene. CDR3 loop: CASSPRQGLGYGYTF. The CDR3 nucleotides read TGTGCCAGCAGCCCAAGACAGGGTTTGGGGTATGGCTACACCTTC.

V usage is TRBV28 and J usage is TRBJ1-5; D call uncertain. CDR3 length: 15 residues. Germline loops: CDR1 MDHEN, CDR2 SYDVKM. Deletions cut 6 bases from V and 0 bases from J, with 12 bases between. The chain's CDR3 is CASRPTGYSNQPQHF. The CDR3 bases are TGTGCCAGCAGGCCTACGGGGTATAGCAATCAGCCCCAGCATTTT. Combining the CDR3 with reference TRBV28 and TRBJ1-5 gives the whole variable domain DVKVTQSSRYLVKRTGEKVFLECVQDMDHENMFWYRQDPGLGLRLIYFSYDVKMKEKGDIPEGYSVSREKKERFSLILESASTNQTSMYLCASRPTGYSNQPQHFGDGTRLSIL.

This rearrangement joins TRBV6-1 to TRBJ2-7; 11 nucleotides align to TRBD2. The CDR3 loop spans 15 amino acids. The V and J ends lost 7 bases and 3 bases, in that order; junction bases with no gene match: 8. Looked up from germline, CDR1 is MNHNS and CDR2 is SASEGT. CDR3 DNA: TGTGCCAGCACCTTGACTAGCGGGATTAACTACGAGCAGTACTTC. Translated: CASTLTSGINYEQYF.

This clonotype has more than one count but fewer than ten. V is TRBV7-9 and J is TRBJ2-3; 9 positions agree with TRBD2. The junction had 2 bases not matched to a gene; V was cut back by 1 base and J by 3 bases. Germline lookup yields CDR1 SEHNR and CDR2 FQNEAQ (reference sequence). CDR3 size: 15 residues. DNA for the CDR3: TGTGCCAGCAGCTTAGAGGGACTAGCAACAGATACGCAGTATTTT. Translation: CASSLEGLATDTQYF.